The clone carrying this T cell receptor (beta chain) was seen just once. These data originate in a study of shared clonotypes between healthy human individuals. Healthy HIV-negative adults with no recent acute infections or vaccinations were recruited as donors. Researchers partitioned CD4+ cells into CD45RA+ naive and CD45RA-negative memory subsets. Germline CDR1 is DFQATT and CDR2 is SNEGSKA (reference sequence). The CDR3 spans 11 residues. Trimming shortened V by 2 bases and J by 9 bases, and 8 bases separated the two germline ends. Authors' data handling: ImmunoSEQ junction-only sequences lacked quality scores, so their filtering differed. Method: immunoSEQ multiplex PCR; TCRdb's copy keeps in-frame clones and lacks some. The V and J calls and the clone size are those of that table, but D and trimming were determined from the DNA. The sample includes about 2.4 million clones, over 85% of them seen just once.

The chain has TRBV20-1 and TRBJ2-1; D unclear. The sequence derives from a man younger than 35 in good health. Some clones in this sample may be carry-over from other donors' samples. Sequencing was carried out using naive CD4+ T cells from PBMCs. Subset reported: CD45RA+ positively selected. The CDR3 DNA reads as TGCAGTGCTAGATCGGTTAGTGAGCAGTTCTTC. Translated, it gives CSARSVSEQFF.